The present T cell receptor beta chain was sequenced within a study of CD8+ T cells in alopecia areata. Study details: Among treated patients, oral tofacitinib was administered at 5 to 10 mg twice daily.

This clone was counted many times. As yet, its antigen is unknown. Sequence at one end of the junction differs from germline and may be a read error. Sequencing used cDNA as its template, made by extracting RNA and reverse transcribing it. Repertoires were generated with immunoSEQ multiplex PCR, while TCRdb's copy carries only in-frame clones and drops some. The profile covers a few hundred thousand clones, with 35% to 45% appearing a single time and under 0.55% taken by the ten largest. Germline-derived CDR1 and CDR2 are SSHAT and FNYEAQ (reference sequence). The CDR3 consists of 14 residues. Overall study results and limits: Scalp clonality and expanded CD8+ clones among the top 100 were significantly decreased by tofacitinib. Scalp and blood retained many expanded lesional clones during tofacitinib.

Indicated treatment: oral pan-JAK inhibitor, 5-10 mg twice daily. Peripheral blood, together with lesional scalp punch biopsies, was collected from alopecia areata patients. The V gene is TRBV7-7, the J gene TRBJ2-1, with D maybe TRBD2 (7 bases). The TCR was taken from a human donor with alopecia areata. Sequences were derived from CD4+ T cells sorted from blood, sampled between weeks 30 and 35, from a patient treated with tofacitinib. This CDR3 is CASSAGGTYNEQFF. The DNA of the CDR3 is TGTGCTAGCAGCGCCGGGGGGACATACAATGAGCAGTTCTTC.